A single T cell receptor beta chain is shown here with its context. Its specific antigen is unknown. The DNA is omitted, as the CDR3 cannot be located on it reliably, and the CDR3 follows TCRdb's listing. From a lookup of the germline V gene (reference sequence), CDR1 and CDR2 are MNHEY and SMNVEV. Taken from cysteine to phenylalanine, the CDR3 has 18 residues. The sample originates from a study of blood T cell repertoires in COVID-19 (TCRdb year 2020). About the study as a whole: Samples covering the acute and convalescent phases of COVID-19 were provided by collaborators in the United States, Italy and Spain. The prospective study material was composed of cDNA or gDNA derived from T cells, B-cell-depleted T cells, or PBMCs. The dataset comprised deeply sampled blood TCRbeta repertoires from subjects exposed to, actively infected with, or recovered from COVID-19. The repertoires were made available in a free public database intended to serve as a resource for research on the immune response to SARS-CoV-2. Samples came from the ongoing ImmuneRACE study (first 160 participants) plus 1,254 subjects from 6 global collaborators. A de-identified subject ID, COVID-19 status, age in years and sex were almost always included in the sample metadata. Where HLA class I and class II types were available, the types were taken from metadata supplied by the sample provider, not from assay-based typing.

A second Seattle source provided samples from volunteer blood donors who had recovered from COVID-19. Collaborating institutions collected whole blood in K2EDTA tubes following their own protocols. Collaborator samples were shipped for TCRbeta analysis as frozen whole blood, isolated PBMCs, or DNA extracted from either sample type. TCRbeta CDR3 regions were amplified from genomic DNA using the immunoSEQ Assay, a bias-controlled multiplex PCR. Concerning the study's data processing: Within the assay, amplification of reference gene primers was used to estimate how many nucleated cells each sample contained. To quantify the absolute abundance of each unique TCRbeta CDR3 rearrangement, sequence reads were collapsed and filtered. For each sample, productive Simpson clonality was calculated as the square root of Simpson's diversity index over productive rearrangements. TCRdb provides this immuneACCESS table in a form limited to in-frame rearrangements. Some clones are lacking; in checked studies, under half of them reflect an unresolved V gene, and why the rest are absent is not known. That table is the source of V, J and clone size, and D and trimming were worked out from the DNA. The sample table contains around 250,000 clones; only one count was recorded for about 88% of them. The ten most abundant clones make up less than 5% of the sample.

Broader findings and caveats from the paper: How much clinical and demographic metadata was included differed by source and by participant, and the metadata was provided uncurated.

The chain uses TRBV27 and TRBJ2-3; no check of the table's D call, TRBD2, against the DNA was made. The sample consisted of peripheral blood. The receptor was derived from a woman between 40 and 55 years old who had recovered from COVID-19. The CDR3: CASSTSGLAGGLVNTQYF.